These T cell receptor beta chains were read from a single sample in a study of post-analysis software for immune sequencing data. TCRdb re-derived calls from the PCR reads in MiXCR, one entry per CDR3 protein. The table has about 500,000 distinct CDR3 sequences, roughly 46% seen once. The sequenced sample was blood. These receptors were obtained from a girl aged 10 to 17 with multiple sclerosis. The CDR3 runs from the conserved cysteine through the conserved F or W. D genes are given only for firm matches. Not every row has a clone size; where given, it reads once, few, many or a size class.

CDR3aa	CDR3nt	v_gene	j_gene	d_gene	abundance
CSVGSGTSNQPQHF	TGCAGCGTTGGATCCGGGACGAGCAATCAGCCCCAGCATTTT	TRBV29-1	TRBJ1-5	-	-
CASSEGTLWTQYF	TGTGCCAGCAGCGAAGGGACCTTGTGGACCCAGTACTTC	TRBV7-9	TRBJ2-5	-	few
CASSKVFRGAGIRNEQFF	TGTGCCAGCAGCAAAGTTTTCAGGGGGGCGGGAATACGCAATGAGCAGTTCTTC	TRBV21-1	TRBJ2-1	-	-
CASSDRDSTDTQYF	TGTGCCAGCAGCGACCGGGACAGCACAGATACGCAGTATTTT	TRBV28	TRBJ2-3	-	-
CASRSGAYNEQFF	TGTGCCAGCAGGAGTGGGGCCTACAATGAGCAGTTCTTC	TRBV6-2/TRBV6-3	TRBJ2-1	-	-
CSVAPIRQENYGYTF	TGCAGCGTTGCCCCCATACGACAGGAGAACTATGGCTACACCTTC	TRBV29-1	TRBJ1-2	-	-
CASRKKGARYEQYF	TGTGCCAGCAGGAAAAAGGGGGCGCGGTACGAGCAGTACTTC	TRBV5-6	TRBJ2-7	TRBD1	-
CASRQGRKLFF	TGTGCCAGCAGACAGGGCCGAAAACTGTTTTTT	TRBV12-3/TRBV12-4	TRBJ1-4	-	-
CSAPGLADEQFF	TGCAGTGCCCCGGGACTAGCTGATGAGCAGTTCTTC	TRBV20-1	TRBJ2-1	TRBD2	-
CASSPGTSGVYNEQFF	TGCGCCAGCAGCCCCGGGACTAGCGGGGTCTACAATGAGCAGTTCTTC	TRBV5-1	TRBJ2-1	TRBD2	-
CASSLWDREQGTQYF	TGTGCCAGCAGCCTGTGGGACAGGGAACAAGGGACCCAGTACTTC	TRBV9	TRBJ2-5	TRBD1	-
CASSTGVEENEQFF	TGTGCCAGCAGTACGGGAGTGGAGGAAAATGAGCAGTTCTTC	TRBV6-4	TRBJ2-1	-	few
CAIDTGDEQYF	TGTGCCATCGACACAGGGGACGAGCAGTACTTC	TRBV6-1	TRBJ2-7	TRBD1	-
CSARAGGTVNTGELFF	TGCAGTGCTAGAGCCGGAGGGACGGTTAACACCGGGGAGCTGTTTTTT	TRBV20-1	TRBJ2-2	-	-
CASSQDTGRNTEAFF	TGCGCCAGCAGCCAAGATACAGGGCGGAACACTGAAGCTTTCTTT	TRBV4-1	TRBJ1-1	-	-
CATGTGYGYTF	TGTGCCACAGGGACAGGCTATGGCTACACCTTC	TRBV10-3	TRBJ1-2	TRBD1	-
CAISEPGGQETQYF	TGTGCCATCAGTGAGCCAGGGGGCCAAGAGACCCAGTACTTC	TRBV10-3	TRBJ2-5	TRBD1	-
CASSYHSEEEQFF	TGTGCCAGCAGTTACCACAGCGAGGAGGAGCAGTTCTTC	TRBV6-6	TRBJ2-1	-	-
CSARGVLAQETQYF	TGCAGTGCTAGAGGGGTCCTAGCGCAAGAGACCCAGTACTTC	TRBV20-1	TRBJ2-5	-	few
CASSLEVSSYEQYF	TGCGCCAGCAGCTTGGAGGTCAGCTCCTACGAGCAGTACTTC	TRBV5-1	TRBJ2-7	-	-
CAISGGDNQPQHF	TGTGCCATCAGTGGTGGTGACAATCAGCCCCAGCATTTT	TRBV10-3	TRBJ1-5	-	-
CSVEDLVLDIQYF	TGCAGCGTTGAAGACCTCGTTCTAGACATTCAGTACTTC	TRBV29-1	TRBJ2-4	-	-
CASSLGTGGLYGYTF	TGTGCCAGCAGCCTAGGGACAGGGGGCCTCTATGGCTACACCTTC	TRBV11-2	TRBJ1-2	TRBD1	few
CATSDLGKAYNERFF	TGTGCCACCAGTGATTTGGGGAAGGCCTACAATGAGCGGTTCTTC	TRBV24-1	TRBJ2-1	-	few
CASSLGYYEQYF	TGCGCCAGCAGCTTGGGATACTACGAGCAGTACTTC	TRBV5-1	TRBJ2-7	-	many
CASSQSGRSSYEQYF	TGTGCCAGCAGTCAAAGCGGGAGAAGCTCCTACGAGCAGTACTTC	TRBV12-3/TRBV12-4	TRBJ2-7	TRBD2	few
CASSTGPQPQHF	TGTGCCAGTAGTACCGGGCCTCAGCCCCAGCATTTT	TRBV19	TRBJ1-5	-	-
CASSQEIKETQYF	TGCGCCAGCAGCCAAGAGATCAAAGAGACCCAGTACTTC	TRBV4-3	TRBJ2-5	-	-